This T cell receptor beta chain was observed in a study of blood T cell repertoires in COVID-19. Study context: Samples representing acute and convalescent COVID-19 were sourced from the United States, Italy and Spain. The analysed material was cDNA or gDNA that came from T cells, B-cell-depleted T cells, or PBMCs.

This clone was detected a few times. How the authors handled the data: Estimation of nucleated cell counts was performed using reference gene primer amplification. The assay was immunoSEQ multiplex PCR, and TCRdb's table has in-frame clones only and misses some. The V and J calls and the clone size are those of that table, but D and trimming were determined from the DNA. This table holds fewer than 250,000 clones, 70% to 90% found once. Per the germline V gene, CDR1 is MNHEY and CDR2 is SVGAGI. V dropped 1 base and J dropped 6 bases, with 15 bases sitting between them. The CDR3 runs to 15 residues. This sequence originates from a man aged 45-65 years with acute or convalescent COVID-19. What was sequenced was peripheral blood. The chain employs TRBV6-5 and TRBJ1-1; no firm D call. Here the CDR3 DNA reads TGTGCCAGCAGTTACTTCCAAGCGAAGGTTCCTGAAGCTTTCTTT. This gives the protein CASSYFQAKVPEAFF.